This passage covers 19 T cell receptor beta chains from one sample sequenced in a study of cytomegalovirus exposure and HLA in healthy donors. PCR employed 60 Vbeta and 13 Jbeta primers. Libraries were prepared by immunoSEQ multiplex PCR; TCRdb keeps only in-frame clonotypes and omits some of them. The sample has 200,000 to 250,000 clones, approximately 79% seen once. The specimen was PBMCs. The source of these receptors is a man aged 45-60 years in good health and CMV-seronegative.

V usage is TRBV30 and J usage is TRBJ1-5; perhaps TRBD1 as D (5 bases). Germline V gene data show CDR1 as GTSNPN and CDR2 as SVGIG (reference sequence). The CDR3 runs to 14 residues. V shed 6 bases and J shed 6 bases, with 18 bases lying between them. The CDR3 coding sequence is TGTGCCTGTGGGAAGGGCAGGGTAGGTCAGCCCCAGCATTTT. The encoded protein is CACGKGRVGQPQHF.

This rearrangement joins TRBV5-1 to TRBJ2-1; 8 bases are a match to TRBD1. This CDR3 contains 16 residues. Losses at the gene ends were 4 bases for V and 12 bases for J; bases not matched to a gene: 18. Germline loops: CDR1 SGHRS, CDR2 YFSETQ. In DNA form, the CDR3 reads TGCGCCAGCAGCAACCAAGCCGGACAGGGTCATCAGAGGCAGTTCTTC. Residues: CASSNQAGQGHQRQFF. Drawing the rest from reference TRBV5-1 and TRBJ2-1, the complete variable domain is KAGVTQTPRYLIKTRGQQVTLSCSPISGHRSVSWYQQTPGQGLQFLFEYFSETQRNKGNFPGRFSGRQFSNSRSEMNVSTLELGDSALYLCASSNQAGQGHQRQFFGPGTRLTVL.

The rearrangement links TRBV28 to TRBJ1-2; tentatively, D is TRBD1 (6 bases). CDR3 size: 14 residues. Trimming took off 2 bases at V and 8 bases at J, with 15 bases between the two ends. Germline V lookup: CDR1 MDHEN, CDR2 SYDVKM. CDR3 DNA: TGTGCCAGCAGTTTAGTTGTGGGGGGGCAGGGCTACACCTTC. Translated, it gives CASSLVVGGQGYTF.

The gene calls are TRBV5-1 and TRBJ2-7; 9 bases are shared with TRBD1. This CDR3 spans 16 amino acids. Germline-derived CDR1 and CDR2 are SGHRS and YFSETQ. Germline trimming cut 0 bases from V and 3 bases from J; bases unmatched to any gene: 7. The CDR3 region is CASSLAMAGQGYEQYF. CDR3 nucleotides: TGCGCCAGCAGCTTGGCTATGGCGGGACAGGGCTACGAGCAGTACTTC.

The CDR3 DNA is TGCGCCAGCAGCCAAGGGATCGGACTAGCGGGAGTTGGGTACGAGCAGTACTTC. Amino acid sequence: CASSQGIGLAGVGYEQYF. The rearrangement links TRBV4-1 to TRBJ2-7; 13 bases align to TRBD2. This CDR3 contains 18 residues. The ends lost 1 base at V and 4 bases at J; junction bases unmatched: 10. CDR1 is MGHRA, CDR2 YSYEKL, per germline.

The chain links TRBV4-1 to TRBJ2-7; D unclear. Germline V CDR1 and CDR2: MGHRA, YSYEKL. V lost 4 bases, J lost 0 bases, and 7 bases lay in between. CDR3 length: 13 residues. CDR3 DNA: TGCGCCAGCAGCCGGCCCCCCTCCTACGAGCAGTACTTC. This codes for CASSRPPSYEQYF.

The chain couples TRBV30 to TRBJ1-6, with D uncertain. Trimming stripped 0 bases from V and 8 bases from J, with 5 bases between. CDR1 is GTSNPN and CDR2 is SVGIG in the germline V gene (reference sequence). The CDR3 has 12 residues. The CDR3 coding sequence is TGTGCCTGGAGTGTTAGTGATTCACCCCTCCACTTT. As protein: CAWSVSDSPLHF. The whole variable domain, remainder taken from reference TRBV30 and TRBJ1-6, is SQTIHQWPATLVQPVGSPLSLECTVEGTSNPNLYWYRQAAGRGLQLLFYSVGIGQISSEVPQNLSASRPQDRQFILSSKKLLLSDSGFYLCAWSVSDSPLHFGNGTRLTVT.

Note on this clone: Germline and junction disagree at one end, which may indicate a read error. The chain couples TRBV4-2 to TRBJ2-6; D might be TRBD1 (5 bases). Germline V CDR1 and CDR2: LGHNA, YNFKEQ. The CDR3 is made up of 17 amino acids. The CDR3 DNA sequence: TGTGCCAGCAGCCTTTCGTTGGTCGGCTCTGGGGCCAACGGCCTGACTTTC. This sequence encodes CASSLSLVGSGANGLTF.

The rearrangement links TRBV19 to TRBJ2-3, with D unclear. The germline V gene encodes CDR1 LNHDA and CDR2 SQIVND (reference sequence). Trimming took off 7 bases at V and 2 bases at J, with 13 bases between the two ends. This CDR3 comprises 14 residues. The CDR3 reads CASNANLFTDTQYF. The CDR3 nucleotides are TGTGCCAGTAATGCGAATCTCTTCACAGATACGCAGTATTTT.

V gene TRBV18 combines with J gene TRBJ2-7; D gene uncertain. The CDR3 sequence is 14 residues long. The germline V gene has CDR1 KGHSH and CDR2 LQKENI. The ends were cut back, 2 bases at V and 2 bases at J, with 10 bases in the middle. Written as DNA, the CDR3 is TGTGCCAGCTCACCAACCAGTCGTACCTACGAGCAGTACTTC. Its translation is CASSPTSRTYEQYF.

The chain couples TRBV5-1 to TRBJ2-1, with 10 nucleotides matching TRBD2. CDR1 SGHRS and CDR2 YFSETQ come from the germline V gene. V lost 0 bases and J lost 1; bases outside the gene matches: 4. The CDR3 spans 17 residues. The CDR3 region has the DNA TGCGCCAGCAGCTTGGTCGCAGCGGGAGGGTCCTACAATGAGCAGTTCTTC. The encoded protein is CASSLVAAGGSYNEQFF.

The count of this clone is one. The chain is built from TRBV29-1 and TRBJ2-5, with 10 bases identical to TRBD1. Germline lookup yields CDR1 SQVTM and CDR2 ANQGSEA. Unmatched junction bases numbered 14, after V lost 6 bases and J lost 1 base. The CDR3 extends over 17 amino acids. The CDR3 is CSVSGTGVFQRQETQYF. The CDR3 DNA reads TGCAGCGTGTCCGGGACAGGGGTTTTTCAGCGCCAAGAGACCCAGTACTTC.

This sequence joins TRBV5-1 and TRBJ2-2, with 7 bases that match TRBD1. Germline CDR1 is SGHRS and CDR2 is YFSETQ. V lost 4 bases to trimming and J lost 3 bases; unmatched junction nucleotides: 3. The CDR3 loop spans 14 amino acids. CDR3 region: CASSGQEDTGELFF. CDR3 in DNA: TGCGCCAGCAGCGGACAGGAGGACACCGGGGAGCTGTTTTTT. Full variable domain (outside the CDR3, taken from reference TRBV5-1 and TRBJ2-2): KAGVTQTPRYLIKTRGQQVTLSCSPISGHRSVSWYQQTPGQGLQFLFEYFSETQRNKGNFPGRFSGRQFSNSRSEMNVSTLELGDSALYLCASSGQEDTGELFFGEGSRLTVL.

V usage is TRBV28 and J usage is TRBJ1-1; maybe TRBD1 (6 bases). The V and J ends lost 11 bases and 5 bases respectively, with 15 bases between them. There are 12 residues in the CDR3. Germline V gene lookup returns CDR1 MDHEN and CDR2 SYDVKM. The CDR3 sequence: CAHGGGYTEAFF. The DNA of the CDR3 is TGTGCCCATGGGGGGGGCTATACTGAAGCTTTCTTT.

This chain links TRBV27 with TRBJ2-3, with 12 bases aligning to TRBD2. With V trimmed by 5 bases and J by 11 bases, 14 bases remained unmatched. This CDR3 region has 16 residues. Germline assignment: CDR1 MNHEY and CDR2 SMNVEV (reference sequence). In DNA form, the CDR3 reads TGTGCCAGCAGTCCTATCCTAGCGGGAGGGCCGGTAGGGCAGTATTTT. Amino acids: CASSPILAGGPVGQYF.

The rearrangement links TRBV11-2 to TRBJ2-7; 7 nucleotides align to TRBD1. CDR1 SGHAT and CDR2 FQNNGV come from the germline V gene. The CDR3 runs to 15 residues. J was trimmed by 4 bases and V by 2 bases; bases with no gene match: 8. The CDR3 here is CASSLREGARYEQYF. The DNA for the CDR3 is TGTGCCAGCAGCTTACGTGAGGGGGCAAGATACGAGCAGTACTTC.

J is TRBJ2-3 and V is TRBV2, with 12 bases lining up with TRBD2. Germline CDR1 SNHLY, CDR2 FYNNEI. This CDR3 has 15 residues. The V segment lost 6 bases and the J segment 5 bases; nucleotides outside the gene matches: 6. The CDR3 loop reads CASRPSGRALDTQYF. The DNA of the CDR3 is TGTGCCAGCAGACCTAGCGGGAGGGCCCTAGATACGCAGTATTTT.

CDR3 DNA: TGTGCCAGCAGCTCAGGGGGCACCGGGGAGCTGTTTTTT. Amino acid sequence: CASSSGGTGELFF. The V call is TRBV7-9, the J call TRBJ2-2, with TRBD1 matching 7 bases. Per the germline V gene, CDR1 is SEHNR and CDR2 is FQNEAQ (reference sequence). V trimming: 4 bases; J trimming: 4 bases; junction bases outside the gene matches: 0. This CDR3 is 13 amino acids long. The entire variable domain, with the rest obtained from reference TRBV7-9 and TRBJ2-2, is as follows: DTGVSQNPRHKITKRGQNVTFRCDPISEHNRLYWYRQTLGQGPEFLTYFQNEAQLEKSRLLSDRFSAERPKGSFSTLEIQRTEQGDSAMYLCASSSGGTGELFFGEGSRLTVL.

This chain connects TRBV6-5 to TRBJ1-1, with TRBD1 matching over 7 bases. The V segment lost 0 bases and the J segment 1 base; nucleotides outside the gene matches: 5. CDR1 MNHEY and CDR2 SVGAGI come from the germline V gene. The CDR3 extends over 16 amino acids. Here the CDR3 DNA reads TGTGCCAGCAGTTACTCGCGGACAGGTAGGAACACTGAAGCTTTCTTT. As protein: CASSYSRTGRNTEAFF.